This TCR beta chain is drawn from a study of T cells after yellow fever vaccination. Germline V CDR1 and CDR2: SGHTA, FQGTGA. This CDR3 is built from 16 residues. The V segment lost 2 bases and the J segment 5 bases; nucleotides outside the gene matches: 3. This clonotype came up many times. TCRdb independently ran MiXCR on the 5' RACE reads; one entry per CDR3 protein. The sample yields tens of thousands of distinct CDR3 sequences, 6% to 7.5% seen once. The V and J genes are TRBV7-3 and TRBJ2-3; 14 bases fit TRBD2. This sample comprised CD8+ T cells sorted from PBMCs, obtained 15 days after the yellow fever booster vaccination. This clonotype was sampled from a young man who received the YFV17D yellow fever vaccine. CDR3 amino acids: CASSLLGTSGRDTQYF. In nucleotides, the CDR3 is TGTGCCAGCAGCTTACTAGGGACTAGCGGGAGAGATACGCAGTATTTT.